This entry lists 29 T cell receptor beta chains sequenced from one sample in a study of T cell responses to AZD1222 COVID-19 vaccine. Some clones are missing from TCRdb's copy, which holds only in-frame ones; the method was immunoSEQ multiplex PCR. The top ten clones hold about 4.5% of a sample with about 90,000 clones, around 85% of them seen once. Sequences were derived from peripheral blood, sampled 28 days after the second AZD1222 dose. Receptors were obtained from an adult who received the AZD1222 COVID-19 vaccine.

In DNA, the CDR3 is TGCGCCAGCACCCTTGGGAACACCGGGGAGCTGTTTTTT. Its protein product is CASTLGNTGELFF. The chain uses TRBV5-1 and TRBJ2-2; D call uncertain. The CDR3 runs 13 residues. The germline CDR1 and CDR2 sequences are SGHRS and YFSETQ. Trimming cost V 6 bases and J 1 base, with 7 bases left between them.

V usage is TRBV7-9 and J usage is TRBJ1-4; 10 nucleotides match TRBD1. Germline V CDR1 and CDR2: SEHNR, FQNEAQ (reference sequence). The CDR3 covers 17 residues. With V trimmed by 10 bases and J by 0 bases, 11 bases remained unmatched. DNA for the CDR3: TGTGCCACAGAACCGGGACAGGGGACAACAACTAATGAAAAACTGTTTTTT. Translating gives CATEPGQGTTTNEKLFF.

The chain uses TRBV13 and TRBJ2-1, with 16 bases matching TRBD2. J gave up 4 bases and V 5 bases, and 8 bases lay outside the gene matches. CDR1 is PRHDT and CDR2 is FYEKMQ in the germline V gene (reference sequence). The CDR3 spans 18 residues. In nucleotides, the CDR3 is TGTGCCAGCAGCCCCGCCGGGACTAGCGGGGGGGAGTACAATGAGCAGTTCTTC. This codes for CASSPAGTSGGEYNEQFF. The full variable domain, its missing parts supplied by reference TRBV13 and TRBJ2-1, is AAGVIQSPRHLIKEKRETATLKCYPIPRHDTVYWYQQGPGQDPQFLISFYEKMQSDKGSIPDRFSAQQFSDYHSELNMSSLELGDSALYFCASSPAGTSGGEYNEQFFGPGTRLTVL.

This chain uses TRBV28 with TRBJ2-1; TRBD1 matches 8 bases. CDR3 size: 18 residues. Germline values: CDR1 MDHEN, CDR2 SYDVKM. With 3 bases clipped from V and 5 bases from J, the junction kept 15 bases outside the gene matches. The CDR3 reads CASSFVLRGTGQNNEQFF. CDR3 nucleotides: TGTGCCAGCAGTTTTGTTCTTCGCGGGACAGGTCAAAACAATGAGCAGTTCTTC.

The chain is built from TRBV7-9 and TRBJ2-2; D remains unclear. Trimming took 5 bases from V and 6 from J, leaving 13 bases between them. Germline V CDR1 and CDR2: SEHNR, FQNEAQ (reference sequence). CDR3 length: 14 amino acids. CDR3 sequence: CASSATVYSGELFF. In DNA form, the CDR3 reads TGTGCCAGCAGCGCTACGGTCTATTCCGGGGAGCTGTTTTTT.

In DNA form, the CDR3 reads TGTGCCAGCAGCCAGGGGGCGGGGGAGCAGTTCTTC. It specifies CASSQGAGEQFF. V gene TRBV3-1 (or the pseudogene TRBV3-2) combines with J gene TRBJ2-1; the D call may be TRBD1 or TRBD2 (6 bases each). V was pared by 3 bases and J by 10 bases, with 10 bases between. The CDR3 extends over 12 amino acids. Germline-derived CDR1 and CDR2 are LGHDT and YNNKEL (reference sequence).

There are a few counts of this clone. The V call is TRBV6-5, the J call TRBJ2-1; 10 bases line up with TRBD2. The CDR3 loop spans 14 amino acids. The germline gives CDR1 MNHEY, CDR2 SVGAGI. J gave up 7 bases and V 6 bases, and 6 bases lay outside the gene matches. The CDR3 nucleotides are TGTGCCAGCAGGATAGCGGGAGGCAGGAATGAGCAGTTCTTC. Translation gives CASRIAGGRNEQFF.

This clone has a handful of counts. As DNA, the CDR3 is TGTGCCAGCAGTGATAACAGGGGATACGAGCAGTACTTC. It is translated as CASSDNRGYEQYF. The chain employs TRBV2 and TRBJ2-7; 7 nucleotides agree with TRBD1. This CDR3 spans 13 amino acids. After removal of 3 bases from V and 4 bases from J, the junction contained 3 bases not matched to a gene. Germline-derived CDR1 and CDR2 are SNHLY and FYNNEI.

In this sample, this clone turned up a few times. The gene calls are TRBV29-1 and TRBJ1-5, with TRBD1 as a possible D gene (6 bases). Germline values: CDR1 SQVTM, CDR2 ANQGSEA. This CDR3 is 15 amino acids long. V gave up 4 bases and J gave up 0 bases, with 13 bases separating them. CDR3 nucleotide sequence: TGCAGCGTTGCGGTGGGGGCTTATAGCAATCAGCCCCAGCATTTT. It encodes CSVAVGAYSNQPQHF.

V is TRBV29-1 and J is TRBJ1-4; a possible D gene is TRBD1 (5 bases). The CDR3 length is 13 residues. Germline V gene lookup returns CDR1 SQVTM and CDR2 ANQGSEA. V lost 3 bases, J lost 8 bases, and 13 bases lay in between. CDR3 DNA: TGCAGCGTTGATGGGGGGAGAGAGGAAAAACTGTTTTTT. The encoded protein is CSVDGGREEKLFF.

This clone appeared a single time. The V and J genes are TRBV4-3 and TRBJ1-5, with D possibly matching TRBD1 (5 bases). V lost 0 bases and J lost 1, with 16 bases in between. Germline V CDR1 and CDR2: LGHNA, YSLEER. The length of the CDR3 is 18 residues. The CDR3, as DNA: TGCGCCAGCAGCCAAGAGAGCGGGCCTCGGGGGAGCAATCAGCCCCAGCATTTT. Protein product: CASSQESGPRGSNQPQHF.

This clone was counted between two and nine times. This chain's CDR3 is CASSTPRVSDEKLFF. In nucleotides, the CDR3 is TGTGCCAGCAGTACTCCCAGGGTTAGCGATGAAAAACTGTTTTTT. The rearrangement links TRBV2 to TRBJ1-4; TRBD1 might be the D (5 bases). Germline CDR1 reads SNHLY; CDR2 reads FYNNEI. The CDR3 sequence is 15 residues long. Between the trimmed V and J ends, which lost 5 bases and 6 bases, there was a span of 16 bases.

The V call is TRBV28, the J call TRBJ2-3; tentatively, D is TRBD2 (5 bases). CDR3 length: 12 amino acids. V was clipped by 3 bases and J by 7 bases, with 8 bases between them. Germline V gives CDR1 MDHEN, CDR2 SYDVKM. CDR3 DNA: TGTGCCAGCAGTTTCCGGGATAATACGCAGTATTTT. This codes for CASSFRDNTQYF.

The V gene is TRBV2, the J gene TRBJ2-1, with 7 positions matching TRBD2. Germline V lookup: CDR1 SNHLY, CDR2 FYNNEI. The ends lost 1 base at V and 7 bases at J; junction bases unmatched: 4. CDR3 length: 14 amino acids. The CDR3 sequence is CASSEGTSLNEQFF. CDR3 bases: TGTGCCAGCAGTGAAGGGACTAGTCTTAATGAGCAGTTCTTC. Based on the CDR3 plus reference TRBV2 and TRBJ2-1, the full variable domain is EPEVTQTPSHQVTQMGQEVILRCVPISNHLYFYWYRQILGQKVEFLVSFYNNEISEKSEIFDDQFSVERPDGSNFTLKIRSTKLEDSAMYFCASSEGTSLNEQFFGPGTRLTVL.

The V and J genes are TRBV19 and TRBJ2-2, with D possibly being TRBD1 (6 bases). This CDR3 contains 14 residues. Germline lookup yields CDR1 LNHDA and CDR2 SQIVND (reference sequence). V was shortened by 5 bases and J by 2 bases, with 9 bases between the two germline ends. CDR3 protein: CASSEQGNTGELFF. The CDR3 coding sequence is TGTGCCAGTAGTGAACAGGGTAACACCGGGGAGCTGTTTTTT.

The chain uses TRBV5-6 and TRBJ2-3, with D perhaps given as TRBD1 or TRBD2 (5 bases each). CDR3 length: 15 amino acids. Germline-derived CDR1 and CDR2 are SGHDT and YYEEEE. Trimming took off 0 bases at V and 2 bases at J, with 10 bases between the two ends. Here the CDR3 reads CASSLGVGTTDTQYF. The CDR3 coding sequence is TGTGCCAGCAGCTTGGGGGTAGGGACCACAGATACGCAGTATTTT.

The rearrangement joins TRBV7-9 to TRBJ1-1; D is perhaps TRBD1 (6 bases). The CDR3 has 15 residues. Germline V CDR1 and CDR2: SEHNR, FQNEAQ (reference sequence). V lost 5 bases, J lost 3 bases, and 16 bases lay in between. This chain's CDR3 is CASSTATGKYTEAFF. As DNA, the CDR3 is TGTGCCAGCAGCACCGCTACAGGGAAGTACACTGAAGCTTTCTTT.

CDR3 sequence: CASSLNQGGAGYTF. CDR3 bases: TGCGCCAGCAGCCTCAACCAGGGCGGGGCTGGCTACACCTTC. This chain uses TRBV4-3 with TRBJ1-2; D might be TRBD1 (5 bases). Germline V CDR1 and CDR2: LGHNA, YSLEER. The CDR3 is made up of 14 amino acids. V gave up 4 bases and J gave up 7 bases, with 16 bases separating them.

The chain has TRBV7-8 and TRBJ2-2, with a possible D match to TRBD2 (6 bases). This CDR3 has 16 amino acids. V was cut by 2 bases and J by 7 bases, with 17 bases left in between. The germline CDR1 and CDR2 sequences are SGHVS and FQNEAQ. CDR3 amino acids: CASSLIGSGAGGELFF. DNA for the CDR3: TGTGCCAGCAGCTTAATAGGTAGCGGAGCCGGCGGGGAGCTGTTTTTT.

This chain uses TRBV10-3 with TRBJ1-1; D is uncertain. Germline assignment: CDR1 ENHRY and CDR2 SYGVKD. The CDR3 extends over 13 amino acids. V was trimmed by 6 bases and J by 1 base, leaving 9 bases between them. In DNA, the CDR3 is TGTGCCATCAGCGCCCCGGGGAACACTGAAGCTTTCTTT. Translating it yields CAISAPGNTEAFF.

This rearrangement joins TRBV18 to TRBJ2-3; tentatively, D is TRBD2 (5 bases). The CDR3 contains 14 residues. Trimming took 3 bases from V and 6 from J, leaving 13 bases between them. CDR1 is KGHSH, CDR2 LQKENI, per germline. CDR3 DNA sequence: TGTGCCAGCTCACCCAAGGCGGGTGGCGATACGCAGTATTTT. Translation: CASSPKAGGDTQYF.

The chain has TRBV12-5 and TRBJ1-5, with 9 bases matching TRBD1. With 1 base clipped from V and 3 bases from J, the junction kept 4 bases outside the gene matches. This CDR3 comprises 16 residues. In germline, CDR1 is LGHNT, CDR2 FRNRAP. CDR3 bases: TGTGCTAGTGGTTTGGGACAGGGGGTCGCCAATCAGCCCCAGCATTTT. This translates into CASGLGQGVANQPQHF. Full variable domain (rest looked up from reference TRBV12-5 and TRBJ1-5): DARVTQTPRHKVTEMGQEVTMRCQPILGHNTVFWYRQTMMQGLELLAYFRNRAPLDDSGMPKDRFSAEMPDATLATLKIQPSEPRDSAVYFCASGLGQGVANQPQHFGDGTRLSIL.

The J gene is TRBJ2-3, the V gene TRBV7-9; 9 nucleotides line up with TRBD2. The V segment lost 0 bases and the J segment 6 bases; nucleotides outside the gene matches: 4. The CDR3 extends over 15 amino acids. Per germline, CDR1 SEHNR and CDR2 FQNEAQ (reference sequence). The CDR3 region is CASSLAREGQDTQYF. CDR3 sequence (DNA): TGTGCCAGCAGCTTAGCGCGGGAGGGCCAGGATACGCAGTATTTT.

The chain couples TRBV5-5 to TRBJ1-2; no clear D. The V gene lost 0 bases and the J gene lost 2 bases, with 11 bases spanning the gap. The CDR3 consists of 15 residues. Germline CDR1 and CDR2: SGHKS and YYEKEE (reference sequence). The CDR3 here is CASSLAGSSNYGYTF. The CDR3 DNA reads as TGTGCCAGCAGCTTGGCTGGGAGCTCGAACTATGGCTACACCTTC.

In the case of this clone: The junction departs from the called germline gene at one end, perhaps through a read error. The chain is built from TRBV7-7 and TRBJ1-1; D unresolved. CDR3 length: 13 residues. Germline CDR1 is SSHAT and CDR2 is FNYEAQ (reference sequence). This chain's CDR3 is CASSLAPGTEAFF. CDR3 DNA sequence: TGTGCTAGCAGCTTAGCGCCAGGCACTGAAGCTTTCTTT.

The chain has TRBV24-1 and TRBJ2-3, with D possibly matching TRBD2 (6 bases). In germline, CDR1 is KGHDR, CDR2 SFDVKD. V lost 3 bases, J lost 2 bases, and 14 bases lay in between. This CDR3 comprises 16 residues. DNA for the CDR3: TGTGCCACCAGTGATAAGACTAGACTCCCCACAGATACGCAGTATTTT. Its protein product is CATSDKTRLPTDTQYF.

The gene calls are TRBV15 and TRBJ2-3; 7 bases are shared with TRBD2. Germline V CDR1 and CDR2: LNHNV, YYDKDF (reference sequence). The CDR3 consists of 17 residues. J gave up 7 bases and V 0 bases, and 13 bases lay outside the gene matches. CDR3 in DNA: TGTGCCACCAGCAGAGATCGGGCGGGAGTCTTCGTTAATACGCAGTATTTT. This translates into CATSRDRAGVFVNTQYF.

The chain employs TRBV7-8 and TRBJ1-1; D uncertain. The CDR3 has 13 residues. The V gene lost 1 base and the J gene lost 1 base, with 4 bases spanning the gap. CDR1 is SGHVS, CDR2 FQNEAQ, per germline. In DNA form, the CDR3 reads TGTGCCAGCAGCTTAGGAAGGAACACTGAAGCTTTCTTT. This encodes CASSLGRNTEAFF.

This chain links TRBV20-1 with TRBJ1-3, with D hard to call. CDR3 size: 13 residues. Germline V gene data show CDR1 as DFQATT and CDR2 as SNEGSKA (reference sequence). Trimming cost V 3 bases and J 4 bases, with 10 bases left between them. The chain's CDR3 is CSASYGRGNTIYF. The CDR3 DNA reads TGCAGTGCTAGTTATGGCAGAGGAAACACCATATATTTT.